The 21 T cell receptor beta chains given below trace back to one sample, sequenced in a study of identical twins. TCRdb reprocessed the 5' RACE reads with MiXCR, giving one entry per CDR3 protein. The data contain about 240,000 distinct CDR3 sequences, approximately 7.9% of them singletons. This same sample was also taken into another study, of yellow fever vaccine responses in identical twins.

The sample comprised CD8+ T cells sorted from blood. All receptors come from a woman younger than 30 in good health.

Turning to this clonotype: As the CDR3 is not closed by the conserved phenylalanine or tryptophan, this likely results from a read error. The rearrangement joins TRBV7-9 to TRBJ1-1; D not resolved. Trimming removed 3 bases at V and 3 bases at J, with 11 bases between. The germline gives CDR1 SEHNR, CDR2 FQNEAQ (reference sequence). The CDR3 runs to 14 residues. The CDR3 loop is CASSLGIRDTEAFL. For the CDR3, the DNA is TGTGCCAGCAGCTTGGGGATAAGGGACACTGAAGCTTTCCTT.

V is TRBV28 and J is TRBJ1-5; 10 nucleotides align to TRBD1. Germline V gives CDR1 MDHEN, CDR2 SYDVKM. This CDR3 is built from 18 residues. Trimming removed 6 bases from V and 0 bases from J; junction bases left unmatched: 11. The CDR3 region has the DNA TGTGCCAGCAGGGAGACAGGGGGCGACCGATATAGCAATCAGCCCCAGCATTTT. Translation: CASRETGGDRYSNQPQHF.

This clonotype was detected only a few times. The chain combines TRBV11-3 with TRBJ2-7; D is ambiguous. Per the germline V gene, CDR1 is SGHNT and CDR2 is YENEEA. The CDR3 runs 15 residues. V shed 2 bases and J shed 3 bases, with 14 bases lying between them. As DNA, the CDR3 is TGTGCCAGCAGCTTAAGGGCCTCTCCTGTCTACGAGCAGTACTTC. It translates to CASSLRASPVYEQYF.

This clonotype was seen ten or more times. V usage is TRBV27 and J usage is TRBJ1-1, with D possibly TRBD1 on 5 matching bases. The CDR3 runs 13 residues. Germline V gives CDR1 MNHEY, CDR2 SMNVEV (reference sequence). V shed 1 base and J shed 4 bases, with 7 bases lying between them. CDR3 sequence reads: CASSLLGATEAFF. The CDR3 nucleotides are TGTGCCAGCAGTTTATTAGGGGCCACTGAAGCTTTCTTT.

The chain combines TRBV5-8 with TRBJ2-2; TRBD1 matches at 9 bases. The CDR3 consists of 16 residues. V lost 4 bases to trimming and J lost 4 bases; unmatched junction nucleotides: 8. Germline V gives CDR1 SGHTS, CDR2 YDEGEE. The CDR3 DNA follows: TGTGCCAGCAGCCCTTGGACAGGGGTGGGCACCGGGGAGCTGTTTTTT. The encoded protein is CASSPWTGVGTGELFF.

Only a few counts were recorded for this clonotype. This may be a read error, as it is one base from a much larger clone. The V gene is TRBV7-9, the J gene TRBJ2-1; D unclear. The CDR3 length is 10 residues. Trimming left V 2 bases short and J 8 bases short, with 1 base between. The V gene's germline CDR1 is SEHNR and CDR2 FQNEAQ (reference sequence). CDR3 region: CASSLHEQFF. The CDR3 DNA is TGTGCCAGCAGCTTACATGAGCAGTTCTTC.

This clonotype was seen a single time. The gene calls are TRBV19 and TRBJ2-1; 11 bases fit TRBD2. This CDR3 spans 18 amino acids. Germline CDR1 is LNHDA and CDR2 is SQIVND (reference sequence). With 5 bases clipped from V and 0 bases from J, the junction kept 9 bases outside the gene matches. The CDR3 nucleotides read TGTGCCAGTAGTCCAGGACTAGCGGGTGACGGCTCCTACAATGAGCAGTTCTTC. Its protein is CASSPGLAGDGSYNEQFF.

This clonotype has ten or more counts. The chain has TRBV7-9 and TRBJ2-5; tentative D call: TRBD2 (6 bases). The CDR3 length is 15 residues. V was clipped by 2 bases and J by 1 base, with 11 bases between them. CDR1 and CDR2 (germline): SEHNR, FQNEAQ (reference sequence). The CDR3 here is CASSLSLGLQETQYF. In DNA, the CDR3 is TGTGCCAGCAGCTTATCCTTGGGACTCCAAGAGACCCAGTACTTC.

This clonotype was detected a few times. Here the CDR3 reads CASSRRSTNEKLFF. CDR3 nucleotide sequence: TGTGCCAGCAGTAGGCGATCAACTAATGAAAAACTGTTTTTT. The V call is TRBV28, the J call TRBJ1-4; D gene unclear. Trimming left V 5 bases short and J 0 bases short, with 7 bases between. From germline, CDR1 is MDHEN and CDR2 SYDVKM. This CDR3 has 14 amino acids.

This rearrangement joins TRBV6-5 to TRBJ2-7, with no clear D. CDR1 MNHEY and CDR2 SVGAGI come from the germline V gene. The CDR3 contains 12 residues. Trimming left V 2 bases short and J 6 bases short, with 8 bases between. Here the CDR3 DNA reads TGTGCCAGCAGTTACGGATTGGGCGAGCAGTACTTC. Translation gives CASSYGLGEQYF.

This clonotype came up many times. The chain employs TRBV4-1 and TRBJ2-1, with TRBD1 identical over 9 bases. The CDR3 length is 17 residues. After removal of 3 bases from V and 8 bases from J, the junction contained 14 bases not matched to a gene. The V gene's germline CDR1 is MGHRA and CDR2 YSYEKL. CDR3 loop: CASSHPIRDREFDEQFF. The CDR3 nucleotides are TGCGCCAGCAGCCACCCTATCCGGGACAGGGAATTTGATGAGCAGTTCTTC.

This clonotype appeared many times. This chain uses TRBV4-1 with TRBJ2-1, with a tentative D call TRBD1 (5 bases). The germline V gene has CDR1 MGHRA and CDR2 YSYEKL. The CDR3 runs to 15 residues. Trimming removed 4 bases at V and 1 base at J, with 11 bases between. CDR3 sequence: CASSLRVESYNEQFF. CDR3 in DNA: TGCGCCAGCAGCCTCAGGGTTGAATCCTACAATGAGCAGTTCTTC.

This clonotype appeared many times. This chain links TRBV12-3 or TRBV12-4 with TRBJ2-3; TRBD2 aligns across 8 bases. The CDR3 loop spans 15 amino acids. The ends lost 2 bases at V and 4 bases at J; junction bases unmatched: 5. CDR3 amino acids: CASSLSLAGADTQYF. CDR3 in DNA: TGTGCCAGCAGTTTAAGCCTAGCGGGTGCAGATACGCAGTATTTT.

This clonotype was seen repeatedly, ten times or more. This sequence joins TRBV24-1 and TRBJ2-1; D is possibly TRBD2 (6 bases). In germline, CDR1 is KGHDR, CDR2 SFDVKD. Trimming removed 2 bases from V and 1 base from J, with 11 bases in between. This CDR3 comprises 16 residues. CDR3 loop: CATSDWRLESYNEQFF. DNA of the CDR3: TGTGCCACCAGTGATTGGCGACTAGAATCCTACAATGAGCAGTTCTTC.

In its sample, this clonotype was seen a few times. The genes are TRBV20-1 and TRBJ2-5; perhaps TRBD2 as D (6 bases). Germline CDR1 and CDR2: DFQATT and SNEGSKA (reference sequence). The length of the CDR3 is 17 residues. V was shortened by 4 bases and J by 2 bases, with 23 bases between the two germline ends. Here the CDR3 reads CSATEWGGTGAQETQYF. DNA for the CDR3: TGCAGTGCTACGGAGTGGGGAGGAACAGGCGCTCAAGAGACCCAGTACTTC.

Ten or more counts support this clonotype. The rearrangement uses TRBV7-6 and TRBJ2-7; TRBD1 matches 10 bases. The CDR3 consists of 15 residues. J gave up 7 bases and V 4 bases, and 10 bases lay outside the gene matches. Germline CDR1 SGHVS, CDR2 FNYEAQ. The CDR3 DNA reads TGTGCCAGCAGCTCCACCGGGACAGGGGCAAGAGAGCAGTACTTC. This codes for CASSSTGTGAREQYF.

On this clonotype: With a much larger clone just one base away, this may be a read error. The chain has TRBV12-3 or TRBV12-4 and TRBJ2-3; unclear D gene. The CDR3 is 18 amino acids. The CDR3 region is CTSSLAQRPGGSTDTQYF. CDR3 bases: TGTACCAGCAGTTTAGCCCAGAGACCCGGCGGCTCCACAGATACGCAGTATTTT.

In its sample, this clonotype was seen many times. J is TRBJ2-1 and V is TRBV7-9; the D is unclear. Deletions cut 1 base from V and 5 bases from J, with 6 bases between. This CDR3 spans 13 amino acids. Germline V gene lookup returns CDR1 SEHNR and CDR2 FQNEAQ (reference sequence). DNA for the CDR3: TGTGCCAGCAGCTTAGGGTCAGACAATGAGCAGTTCTTC. This gives the protein CASSLGSDNEQFF.

In this sample, this clonotype turned up many times. The chain recombines TRBV29-1 with TRBJ1-2; the D gene is possibly TRBD1 (6 bases). CDR1 is SQVTM and CDR2 is ANQGSEA in the germline V gene. V was cut by 3 bases and J by 4 bases, with 9 bases left in between. CDR3 length: 12 residues. The CDR3: CSVDWGPYGYTF. CDR3 in DNA: TGCAGCGTTGATTGGGGGCCCTATGGCTACACCTTC. Full variable domain (missing parts from reference TRBV29-1 and TRBJ1-2): SAVISQKPSRDICQRGTSLTIQCQVDSQVTMMFWYRQQPGQSLTLIATANQGSEATYESGFVIDKFPISRPNLTFSTLTVSNMSPEDSSIYLCSVDWGPYGYTFGSGTRLTVV.

This clonotype was observed a handful of times. This chain connects TRBV18 to TRBJ2-3; 9 positions match TRBD2. CDR3 size: 19 residues. The germline gives CDR1 KGHSH, CDR2 LQKENI. The ends lost 2 bases at V and 2 bases at J; junction bases unmatched: 14. DNA for the CDR3: TGTGCCAGCTCACCAGAGATCCCGGGGGTAGCGGGAGACACAGATACGCAGTATTTT. Its translation is CASSPEIPGVAGDTDTQYF.

The chain links TRBV12-3 or TRBV12-4 to TRBJ2-5; 7 nucleotides line up with TRBD1. V trimming: 8 bases; J trimming: 3 bases; junction bases outside the gene matches: 24. The CDR3 length is 19 residues. The CDR3 loop is CASCSRGPKDRRNEETQYF. CDR3 nucleotides: TGTGCCAGCTGCTCTAGGGGTCCCAAGGACAGGAGGAATGAAGAGACCCAGTACTTC.